These 12 T cell receptor beta chains were all obtained from the same sample, sequenced in a study of technical replicates of blood from a few donors. Some clones are missing from TCRdb's copy, which holds only in-frame ones; the method was immunoSEQ multiplex PCR. The table records about 84,000 clones, 97% of them present only once. Sequencing was done on a sample of T cells isolated from PBMCs. Every receptor here comes from a human donor in good health.

The chain recombines TRBV5-1 with TRBJ2-3, with 13 bases aligning to TRBD2. V lost 3 bases to trimming and J lost 0 bases; unmatched junction nucleotides: 4. The germline gives CDR1 SGHRS, CDR2 YFSETQ. This CDR3 contains 17 residues. In DNA form, the CDR3 reads TGCGCCAGCAGCTGGGGGACTAGCGGGGATAGCACAGATACGCAGTATTTT. Translated, it gives CASSWGTSGDSTDTQYF.

The gene calls are TRBV6-5 and TRBJ1-5; D ambiguous. CDR1 is MNHEY and CDR2 is SVGAGI in the germline V gene. This CDR3 contains 13 residues. V was trimmed by 5 bases and J by 8 bases, leaving 13 bases between them. The CDR3, as DNA: TGTGCCAGCAGTACGGGGAGCTGGGAGCCCCAGCATTTT. It codes for CASSTGSWEPQHF.

The chain links TRBV6-5 to TRBJ1-2; D remains unclear. The CDR3 sequence is 14 residues long. V was cut by 2 bases and J by 5 bases, with 12 bases left in between. The V gene's germline CDR1 is MNHEY and CDR2 SVGAGI. CDR3 coding DNA: TGTGCCAGCAGTTACGCCGGAGTGAATTATGGCTACACCTTC. Amino acids: CASSYAGVNYGYTF.

This chain joins TRBV9 and TRBJ2-3; 10 bases line up with TRBD2. From germline, CDR1 is SGDLS and CDR2 YYNGEE. The CDR3 totals 15 residues. The junction had 1 base not matched to a gene; V was cut back by 3 bases and J by 0 bases. The CDR3: CASSATSGSTDTQYF. CDR3 sequence (DNA): TGTGCCAGCAGCGCGACTAGCGGGAGCACAGATACGCAGTATTTT.

A single count supports this clone. The CDR3: CASSSFYEQYF. Written as DNA, the CDR3 is TGCGCCAGCAGCTCCTTTTACGAGCAGTACTTC. The rearrangement uses TRBV5-1 and TRBJ2-7; D remains ambiguous. This CDR3 region has 11 residues. The V gene lost 3 bases and the J gene lost 4 bases, with 5 bases spanning the gap. The germline gives CDR1 SGHRS, CDR2 YFSETQ.

The genes are TRBV7-9 and TRBJ2-5; D may be TRBD1 (6 bases). The CDR3 extends over 17 amino acids. Per germline, CDR1 SEHNR and CDR2 FQNEAQ (reference sequence). V dropped 5 bases and J dropped 2 bases, with 21 bases sitting between them. CDR3 protein: CASSRIRDIYRQETQYF. The CDR3 DNA reads TGTGCCAGCAGCCGAATCCGGGACATCTACCGACAAGAGACCCAGTACTTC.

In its sample, this clone was seen once. The V call is TRBV19, the J call TRBJ2-1; 7 bases are a match to TRBD2. J was trimmed by 0 bases and V by 5 bases; bases with no gene match: 1. The CDR3 totals 14 residues. Germline CDR1 LNHDA, CDR2 SQIVND (reference sequence). This CDR3 is CASSGGSSYNEQFF. The CDR3 DNA reads TGTGCCAGTAGTGGCGGGAGCTCCTACAATGAGCAGTTCTTC.

The rearrangement uses TRBV19 and TRBJ1-4; no clear D gene. Between the trimmed V and J ends, which lost 5 bases and 0 bases, there was a span of 13 bases. This CDR3 is built from 16 residues. CDR1 is LNHDA and CDR2 is SQIVND in the germline V gene (reference sequence). The CDR3 DNA is TGTGCCAGTAGTCTCTTGGGAGCAGCAACTAATGAAAAACTGTTTTTT. Translation: CASSLLGAATNEKLFF.

The J gene is TRBJ2-5, the V gene TRBV7-9; TRBD2 agrees at 8 bases. The CDR3 contains 14 residues. Germline CDR1 SEHNR, CDR2 FQNEAQ (reference sequence). Losses at the gene ends were 7 bases for V and 4 bases for J; bases not matched to a gene: 8. The CDR3 sequence is CASIDTSGGETQYF. CDR3 DNA: TGTGCCAGCATCGATACTAGCGGAGGAGAGACCCAGTACTTC.

The chain carries TRBV27 and TRBJ2-7, with D maybe TRBD1 (6 bases). The V end was cut by 0 bases, the J end by 3 bases, with 12 bases between. The CDR3 loop spans 15 amino acids. Germline assignment: CDR1 MNHEY and CDR2 SMNVEV (reference sequence). Here the CDR3 DNA reads TGTGCCAGCAGTTTATCGATTGGGACACTCTACGAGCAGTACTTC. This codes for CASSLSIGTLYEQYF.

CDR3 sequence reads: CASSLPGVYGYTF. In DNA form, the CDR3 reads TGTGCCAGCAGCTTACCAGGGGTTTATGGCTACACCTTC. V is TRBV13 and J is TRBJ1-2; tentatively, D is TRBD1 (6 bases). CDR1 is PRHDT and CDR2 is FYEKMQ in the germline V gene (reference sequence). The CDR3 consists of 13 residues. V lost 2 bases and J 5 bases, leaving 9 bases between the germline ends. The full variable domain, completed using reference TRBV13 and TRBJ1-2, is AAGVIQSPRHLIKEKRETATLKCYPIPRHDTVYWYQQGPGQDPQFLISFYEKMQSDKGSIPDRFSAQQFSDYHSELNMSSLELGDSALYFCASSLPGVYGYTFGSGTRLTVV.

The chain combines TRBV2 with TRBJ2-7, with TRBD1 matching 8 bases. Losses at the gene ends were 6 bases for V and 2 bases for J; bases not matched to a gene: 3. This CDR3 spans 13 amino acids. Germline lookup yields CDR1 SNHLY and CDR2 FYNNEI. The CDR3 DNA is TGTGCCAGCAGATGGACAGGGACCTACGAGCAGTACTTC. This codes for CASRWTGTYEQYF.